This section outlines one T cell receptor (beta chain) sequence together with its context. RNA amounts of roughly 0.5 to 1 ug underwent reverse transcription with random hexamers. TCRdb called the immunoSEQ multiplex PCR reads again in MiXCR, with one record for every CDR3 protein. In the table there are approximately 80,000 distinct CDR3 sequences, roughly 94% of which are singletons. Germline assignment: CDR1 MGHDK and CDR2 SYGVNS. The CDR3 loop spans 14 amino acids. The V end was cut by 1 base, the J end by 6 bases, with 10 bases between. This sample is part of a study of CD8 T cells in Susac syndrome.

Material: CD8+ T cells from PBMCs. This sequence was found in a human donor with Susac syndrome. The chain is built from TRBV25-1 and TRBJ1-5; weak D call: TRBD1 (6 bases). Here the CDR3 reads CASSESGAGQPQHF. The DNA for the CDR3 is TGTGCCAGCAGTGAATCAGGGGCAGGTCAGCCCCAGCATTTT.